This entry lists 31 T cell receptor beta chains sequenced from one sample in a study of T-cell reconstitution after alpha-beta-depleted transplantation in children. The authors prepared the TCRbeta library with unique molecular identifiers. Via MiXCR, TCRdb re-called the PCR reads, giving one row per CDR3 protein. Of roughly 240,000 distinct CDR3 sequences in the sample, around 7.8% are singletons; the top ten hold roughly 6%. Specimen: PBMCs, mostly from graft donor cells, collected 180 days after TCRalphabeta/CD19-depleted stem cell transplant. Receptors originate from a male patient aged 10 to 17 who had a stem cell transplant for acute lymphoblastic leukemia, so the T cells may come from the graft donor.

As regards this clonotype: This sequence may be a read error, since a much larger clone differs from it by one base. V and J are TRBV12-3 or TRBV12-4 and TRBJ2-3, with TRBD2 matching 7 bases. The CDR3 is 15 amino acids. In nucleotides, the CDR3 is TGTGCCAGCAGTTTGGGAGGGTTCGGCACAGATACGCATTATTTT. This encodes CASSLGGFGTDTHYF.

Worth noting for this clonotype: The CDR3 does not end in the conserved phenylalanine or tryptophan, so this is likely a read error. This chain joins TRBV6-1 and TRBJ1-2; the match to TRBD1 covers 7 bases. From germline, CDR1 is MNHNS and CDR2 SASEGT. V trimming: 6 bases; J trimming: 2 bases; junction bases outside the gene matches: 3. This CDR3 is built from 13 residues. CDR3 nucleotide sequence: TGTGCCAGCAGCCGGGACAGAAACTATGGCTACACCTAC. Translating it yields CASSRDRNYGYTY.

This clonotype showed up many times. This chain links TRBV7-2 with TRBJ2-2, with D perhaps matching TRBD2 (5 bases). V lost 5 bases and J lost 15, with 16 bases in between. Germline-derived CDR1 and CDR2 are SGHTA and FQGNSA. This CDR3 is 12 amino acids long. The CDR3 sequence is CASSPSLGMVFF. The CDR3 DNA follows: TGTGCCAGCAGCCCCTCACTAGGGATGGTGTTTTTT.

This clonotype was recorded at least ten times. The rearrangement joins TRBV19 to TRBJ2-4; D gene ambiguous. This CDR3 region has 13 residues. The ends were cut back, 4 bases at V and 5 bases at J, with 9 bases in the middle. Germline V gives CDR1 LNHDA, CDR2 SQIVND (reference sequence). The chain's CDR3 is CASSSRVQNIQYF. The CDR3, as DNA: TGTGCCAGTAGTAGCCGGGTCCAAAACATTCAGTACTTC.

This clonotype was observed many times. The V call is TRBV3-1, the J call TRBJ2-4; 7 bases map to TRBD1. J gave up 2 bases and V 4 bases, and 8 bases lay outside the gene matches. The CDR3 totals 16 residues. Germline-derived CDR1 and CDR2 are LGHDT and YNNKEL (reference sequence). CDR3 nucleotide sequence: TGTGCCAGCAGCCGACGACAGGGATCAACCAAAAACATTCAGTACTTC. This sequence encodes CASSRRQGSTKNIQYF.

This clonotype was counted at least ten times. The chain is built from TRBV29-1 and TRBJ1-1; weak D call: TRBD1 (5 bases). This CDR3 comprises 12 residues. Germline V gene lookup returns CDR1 SQVTM and CDR2 ANQGSEA. Trimming left V 4 bases short and J 3 bases short, with 9 bases between. CDR3 bases: TGCAGCGTTGTGGGGACCTACACTGAAGCTTTCTTT. Its translation: CSVVGTYTEAFF.

This clonotype has ten or more counts. The rearrangement uses TRBV9 and TRBJ2-3; D gene uncertain. Trimming cost V 1 base and J 6 bases, with 9 bases left between them. The CDR3 loop spans 13 amino acids. Germline V lookup: CDR1 SGDLS, CDR2 YYNGEE. CDR3 in amino acids: CASSVQSQDTQYF. CDR3 DNA: TGTGCCAGCAGCGTACAGTCACAGGATACGCAGTATTTT.

This clonotype was seen many times. V is TRBV28 and J is TRBJ2-5; 7 bases match TRBD2. J was trimmed by 0 bases and V by 5 bases; bases with no gene match: 3. CDR1 is MDHEN, CDR2 SYDVKM, per germline. CDR3 length equals 14 residues. The CDR3 loop is CASSTSGNQETQYF. The CDR3 region has the DNA TGTGCCAGCAGTACAAGCGGGAACCAAGAGACCCAGTACTTC.

At least ten counts were recorded for this clonotype. The chain joins TRBV29-1 to TRBJ2-7; 9 bases agree with TRBD1. The CDR3 sequence is 13 residues long. Germline CDR1 reads SQVTM; CDR2 reads ANQGSEA. V was pared by 6 bases and J by 1 base, with 4 bases of the junction left unmatched. The CDR3 loop is CSVWTGVSYEQYF. The DNA for the CDR3 is TGCAGCGTATGGACAGGGGTGTCCTACGAGCAGTACTTC.

This chain connects TRBV20-1 to TRBJ2-7; D assignment may be TRBD1 or TRBD2 (5 bases each). Germline-derived CDR1 and CDR2 are DFQATT and SNEGSKA (reference sequence). Trimming took off 6 bases at V and 3 bases at J, with 18 bases between the two ends. The CDR3 covers 14 residues. The CDR3 protein is CSAMTDYPLYEQYF. As DNA, the CDR3 is TGCAGTGCCATGACAGACTATCCCCTCTACGAGCAGTACTTC.

This clonotype was detected a few times. J is TRBJ2-7 and V is TRBV9; D not certain. Germline V CDR1 and CDR2: SGDLS, YYNGEE. V was clipped by 0 bases and J by 0 bases, with 10 bases between them. This CDR3 spans 15 amino acids. CDR3 sequence (DNA): TGTGCCAGCAGCGTAGCGGGCGGCACCTCCTACGAGCAGTACTTC. It specifies CASSVAGGTSYEQYF.

In this sample, this clonotype turned up many times. The genes are TRBV20-1 and TRBJ2-4; possible D gene TRBD2, 6 bases. Germline V gene sequence: CDR1 DFQATT, CDR2 SNEGSKA (reference sequence). V gave up 3 bases and J gave up 3 bases, with 9 bases separating them. This CDR3 comprises 13 residues. Here the CDR3 reads CSASGGFKNIQYF. CDR3 coding DNA: TGCAGTGCTAGTGGAGGGTTCAAAAACATTCAGTACTTC.

Ten or more counts support this clonotype. J is TRBJ2-4 and V is TRBV5-5, with D possibly TRBD1 on 5 matching bases. Trimming shortened V by 8 bases and J by 7 bases, and 13 bases separated the two germline ends. The CDR3 spans 12 residues. From germline, CDR1 is SGHKS and CDR2 YYEKEE (reference sequence). The CDR3 reads CASYSGFNIQYF. The CDR3 DNA sequence: TGTGCCAGTTATTCAGGGTTCAACATTCAGTACTTC.

This clonotype was picked up many times. The V call is TRBV7-2, the J call TRBJ1-6; no clear D gene. The V end was cut by 8 bases, the J end by 8 bases, with 16 bases between. Germline values: CDR1 SGHTA, CDR2 FQGNSA. CDR3 length: 14 residues. CDR3 protein: CASRQDPNDSPLHF. The CDR3, as DNA: TGTGCCAGCCGCCAGGACCCCAATGATTCACCCCTCCACTTT.

This clonotype has a count of ten or more. The chain joins TRBV5-5 to TRBJ1-1; 9 bases are a match to TRBD1. CDR3 length: 15 residues. Per the germline V gene, CDR1 is SGHKS and CDR2 is YYEKEE (reference sequence). Losses at the gene ends were 1 base for V and 2 bases for J; bases not matched to a gene: 3. CDR3 residues: CASSLTGGLNTEAFF. The CDR3 DNA is TGTGCCAGCAGCTTGACAGGGGGCCTTAACACTGAAGCTTTCTTT.

The table lists this clonotype with many counts. The chain combines TRBV6-1 with TRBJ1-3; 7 positions match TRBD1. The CDR3 is 16 residues long. Germline lookup yields CDR1 MNHNS and CDR2 SASEGT. Trimming removed 1 base from V and 0 bases from J; junction bases left unmatched: 3. The CDR3 loop reads CASSEGGGISGNTIYF. For the CDR3, the DNA is TGTGCCAGCAGTGAAGGAGGGGGCATCTCTGGAAACACCATATATTTT.

This clonotype was observed at least ten times. This sequence joins TRBV5-1 and TRBJ2-5; D unclear. The CDR3 consists of 14 residues. Germline V gene lookup returns CDR1 SGHRS and CDR2 YFSETQ. Trimming shortened V by 0 bases and J by 2 bases, and 8 bases separated the two germline ends. CDR3 nucleotides: TGCGCCAGCAGCTTGGAGTCGCGGCAAGAGACCCAGTACTTC. It specifies CASSLESRQETQYF.

There are many counts of this clonotype. The chain combines TRBV9 with TRBJ2-5, with 8 bases identical to TRBD1. This CDR3 is built from 15 residues. CDR1 and CDR2 from the germline V gene are SGDLS and YYNGEE. The J segment lost 1 base and the V segment lost 2 bases, leaving 4 bases of the junction unmatched. The CDR3 loop reads CASSVQGAPQETQYF. The CDR3, as DNA: TGTGCCAGCAGCGTTCAGGGGGCTCCCCAAGAGACCCAGTACTTC.

This clonotype appeared many times. This chain uses TRBV20-1 with TRBJ1-4; D is possibly TRBD1 (5 bases). The CDR3 extends over 14 amino acids. Trimming pared 4 bases from V and 8 bases from J, leaving 17 bases between. Per germline, CDR1 DFQATT and CDR2 SNEGSKA (reference sequence). The CDR3 sequence: CSATDGQGREKLFF. The CDR3 nucleotides read TGCAGTGCTACCGACGGGCAGGGACGCGAAAAACTGTTTTTT.

This clonotype showed up just a few times. The CDR3 region is CASSSNSAGPGNTIYF. Written as DNA, the CDR3 is TGTGCCAGCAGCTCTAACAGCGCAGGCCCAGGAAACACCATATATTTT. This chain links TRBV13 with TRBJ1-3; D gene ambiguous. Germline CDR1 reads PRHDT; CDR2 reads FYEKMQ (reference sequence). V lost 4 bases, J lost 4 bases, and 17 bases lay in between. This CDR3 region has 16 residues.

At least ten counts were recorded for this clonotype. The CDR3 reads CASSQVSGAKNIQYF. CDR3 coding DNA: TGCGCCAGCAGCCAAGTTTCGGGGGCCAAAAACATTCAGTACTTC. V gene TRBV4-1 combines with J gene TRBJ2-4; tentative D call: TRBD2 (5 bases). CDR3 length equals 15 residues. Germline lookup yields CDR1 MGHRA and CDR2 YSYEKL. Trimming cost V 1 base and J 1 base, with 8 bases left between them.

This clonotype was seen ten or more times. The chain combines TRBV10-3 with TRBJ2-7; D ambiguous. CDR3 length: 12 residues. From germline, CDR1 is ENHRY and CDR2 SYGVKD. Trimming removed 3 bases from V and 1 base from J, with 4 bases in between. CDR3 bases: TGTGCCATCAGTGACCAATCCTACGAGCAGTACTTC. Its protein product is CAISDQSYEQYF.

Details on this clonotype: A single base separates this from a much larger clone, so it may be a read error. The CDR3 coding sequence is TGTGCCAACAGCTTAATAGGGGCAGGAGGAAATGAGCAGTTCTTC. Translated, it gives CANSLIGAGGNEQFF. The rearrangement uses TRBV7-3 and TRBJ2-1; D assignment may be TRBD1 or TRBD2 (5 bases each). The CDR3 loop spans 15 amino acids. Per the germline V gene, CDR1 is SGHTA and CDR2 is FQGTGA.

There are many counts of this clonotype. V and J are TRBV6-5 and TRBJ1-6; no clear D. The germline V and J ends were trimmed by 2 bases and 9 bases, with 17 bases remaining between them. Germline loops: CDR1 MNHEY, CDR2 SVGAGI. The CDR3 totals 16 residues. The CDR3 region has the DNA TGTGCCAGCAGTTACAGCGCGACGATCGACGTTTCACCCCTCCACTTT. Translating it yields CASSYSATIDVSPLHF.

Ten or more counts support this clonotype. The V gene is TRBV7-2, the J gene TRBJ2-4, with TRBD1 matching over 9 bases. The CDR3 runs 15 residues. J lost 9 bases, V lost 5 bases, and 11 bases had no gene match. Germline V lookup: CDR1 SGHTA, CDR2 FQGNSA. CDR3 sequence (DNA): TGTGCCAGCAGCCCTATGACAGGGGGAAAAGGCATTCAGTACTTC. Amino acid sequence: CASSPMTGGKGIQYF. The full variable domain, with the rest looked up from reference TRBV7-2 and TRBJ2-4, is GAGVSQSPSNKVTEKGKDVELRCDPISGHTALYWYRQSLGQGLEFLIYFQGNSAPDKSGLPSDRFSAERTGGSVSTLTIQRTQQEDSAVYLCASSPMTGGKGIQYFGAGTRLSVL.

This clonotype was detected ten times or more. The chain uses TRBV5-5 and TRBJ1-3; D call uncertain. Germline lookup yields CDR1 SGHKS and CDR2 YYEKEE (reference sequence). The V end lost 0 bases, the J end lost 4 bases, and 5 bases lay between the germline ends. The CDR3 has 13 residues. This chain's CDR3 is CASSLDGGNTIYF. The CDR3 bases are TGTGCCAGCAGCTTGGACGGAGGAAACACCATATATTTT.

This chain uses TRBV6-4 with TRBJ2-7; either TRBD1 or TRBD2 may supply D (5 bases each). Germline CDR1 reads MRHNA; CDR2 reads SNTAGT. CDR3 length equals 13 residues. Trimming shortened V by 8 bases and J by 0 bases, and 11 bases separated the two germline ends. The CDR3 spells CASWDRSSYEQYF. For the CDR3, the DNA is TGTGCCAGCTGGGACCGGAGCTCCTACGAGCAGTACTTC.

This clonotype was recorded at least ten times. The V and J genes are TRBV7-8 and TRBJ2-4; 7 positions match TRBD2. Germline V gene sequence: CDR1 SGHVS, CDR2 FQNEAQ. With 4 bases clipped from V and 9 bases from J, the junction kept 3 bases outside the gene matches. This CDR3 spans 12 amino acids. The CDR3 nucleotides are TGTGCCAGCAGCTCCTGGGAGGGCATTCAGTACTTC. Amino acid sequence: CASSSWEGIQYF.

This clonotype has at least ten counts. J is TRBJ2-2 and V is TRBV7-2; D is uncertain. Trimming removed 5 bases from V and 5 bases from J, with 9 bases in between. This CDR3 has 13 residues. Germline-derived CDR1 and CDR2 are SGHTA and FQGNSA. CDR3 in DNA: TGTGCCAGCAGCCCAGAGGCGACCGGGGAGCTGTTTTTT. Protein sequence: CASSPEATGELFF. Filled out from reference TRBV7-2 and TRBJ2-2, the complete variable domain reads GAGVSQSPSNKVTEKGKDVELRCDPISGHTALYWYRQSLGQGLEFLIYFQGNSAPDKSGLPSDRFSAERTGGSVSTLTIQRTQQEDSAVYLCASSPEATGELFFGEGSRLTVL.

To note about this clonotype: A much larger clone lies a single base off, so this may be a read error. This rearrangement joins TRBV24-1 to TRBJ1-2; D possibly corresponds to TRBD1 (5 bases). CDR1 is KGHDR and CDR2 is SFDVKD in the germline V gene. CDR3 length: 13 amino acids. V lost 9 bases and J lost 4, with 14 bases in between. The CDR3 nucleotides are TGTGCCACCCAGAGGGGATCCGGCTATGGCTACACCTTC. Translating it yields CATQRGSGYGYTF.

This clonotype was seen ten or more times. The V gene is TRBV6-2 or TRBV6-3, the J gene TRBJ2-1; maybe TRBD1 (5 bases). The CDR3 runs 15 residues. The V gene's germline CDR1 is MNHEY and CDR2 SVGEGT. The germline V and J ends were trimmed by 2 bases and 7 bases, with 15 bases remaining between them. The CDR3 loop is CASSYLRVGRNEQFF. The CDR3 bases are TGTGCCAGCAGTTACCTCAGGGTGGGAAGGAATGAGCAGTTCTTC.